Here is one T cell receptor (beta chain) with its context. V was shortened by 4 bases and J by 3 bases, with 17 bases between the two germline ends. Germline CDR1 SGHKS, CDR2 YYEKEE (reference sequence). This CDR3 comprises 16 residues. These data come from a study of blood T cell repertoires in COVID-19. Overall study: COVID-19 samples, acute and convalescent, were from the United States, Italy and Spain. PBMCs, B-cell-depleted T cells, or T cells were the source of the cDNA or gDNA that made up the material.

In the authors' methods: Amplified reference gene primers provided the basis for estimating nucleated cell counts. Only in-frame clones appear in the TCRdb table, and some are missing; sequencing was by immunoSEQ multiplex PCR. V, J and clone size were drawn from that table, and D and trimming were deduced from the DNA. This sample has approximately 97,000 clones; roughly 84% occur once, and the top ten carry 4% to 5.5%. The chain recombines TRBV5-5 with TRBJ1-5; D is perhaps TRBD1 (6 bases). The receptor's source is a human donor in a cohort sampled during active COVID-19. Sequencing used peripheral blood. The CDR3 protein is CASSALGGATNQPQHF. The CDR3, as DNA: TGTGCCAGCAGCGCGCTAGGGGGGGCTACCAATCAGCCCCAGCATTTT.